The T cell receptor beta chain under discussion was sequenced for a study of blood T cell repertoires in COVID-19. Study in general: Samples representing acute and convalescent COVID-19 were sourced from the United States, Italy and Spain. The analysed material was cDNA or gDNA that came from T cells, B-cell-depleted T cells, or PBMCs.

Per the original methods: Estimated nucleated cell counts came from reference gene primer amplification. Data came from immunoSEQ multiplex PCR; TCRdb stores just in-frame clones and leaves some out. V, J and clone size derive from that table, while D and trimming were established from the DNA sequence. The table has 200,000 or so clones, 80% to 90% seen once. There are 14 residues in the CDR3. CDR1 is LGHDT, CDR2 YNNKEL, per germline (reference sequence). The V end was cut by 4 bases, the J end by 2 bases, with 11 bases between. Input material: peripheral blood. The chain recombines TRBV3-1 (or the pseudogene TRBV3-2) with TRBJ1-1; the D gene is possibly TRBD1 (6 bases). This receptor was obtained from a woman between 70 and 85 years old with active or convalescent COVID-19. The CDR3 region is CASSLQGANTEAFF. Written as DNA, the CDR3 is TGTGCCAGCAGCCTACAGGGTGCTAACACTGAAGCTTTCTTT.